What follows is one T cell receptor beta chain and its context. In the original analysis: Estimation of nucleated cell counts relied on the amplification of reference gene primers. Assay: immunoSEQ multiplex PCR; the TCRdb copy retains only in-frame clones and omits some. V, J and clone size are taken as reported in that table, and D and trimming were inferred from the DNA itself. In the table there are 70,000 to 75,000 clones, 90% of which are singletons. This sample stems from a study of blood T cell repertoires in COVID-19. Study-wide background: Spain, Italy and the United States supplied samples that represented acute and convalescent COVID-19. From T cells, B-cell-depleted T cells, or PBMCs came the material, which was cDNA or gDNA.

The CDR3 loop spans 11 amino acids. V lost 8 bases and J lost 3, with 7 bases in between. Germline V CDR1 and CDR2: SNHLY, FYNNEI. This sequence was found in a woman under 30 with acute or convalescent COVID-19. Specimen: peripheral blood. The chain combines TRBV2 with TRBJ1-2; unclear D gene. The CDR3 is CASGGHYGYTF. CDR3 sequence (DNA): TGTGCCAGCGGAGGTCACTATGGCTACACCTTC.